Reported below is one T cell receptor (beta chain). The data stem from a study of control samples from healthy donors and cancer patients. Germline lookup yields CDR1 LGHDT and CDR2 YNNKEL (reference sequence). This CDR3 has 14 amino acids. The V and J ends lost 4 bases and 5 bases, in that order; junction bases with no gene match: 5. Repertoires were generated with immunoSEQ multiplex PCR, while TCRdb's copy carries only in-frame clones and drops some. The sample contains roughly 84,000 clones, 91% of which appear only once. The chain combines TRBV3-1 (or the pseudogene TRBV3-2) with TRBJ2-3; 8 nucleotides match TRBD2. Sequences were obtained from blood. This clonotype was obtained from a middle-aged man in good health. CDR3 nucleotide sequence: TGTGCCAGCAGCCGGGCGGGGGGAGGAGATACGCAGTATTTT. Its protein is CASSRAGGGDTQYF.